The entry that follows covers one TCR beta chain sequence. Its specificity is unknown. The source of the PBMCs was more than 9.5 ml of fresh peripheral blood. TCR beta CDR3 sequences were amplified from RNA transcripts. First-round RT-PCR with HTBI primers amplified the TCR CDR3 region. TCRdb processed the multiplex PCR reads anew with MiXCR; each CDR3 protein has one entry. The sample records about 500,000 distinct CDR3 sequences, about a sixth being singletons. CDR1 and CDR2 (germline): SEHNR, FQNEAQ (reference sequence). The CDR3 runs to 17 residues. The J segment lost 3 bases and the V segment lost 0 bases, leaving 4 bases of the junction unmatched. These data originate in a study of T cells in Graves' hyperthyroidism and ophthalmopathy. Study-wide points: Most clonotypes expanded in the thyroid (above 0.001) were also present in blood.

The receptor was isolated from a woman aged 18 to 35 with Graves' hyperthyroidism. V is TRBV7-9 and J is TRBJ2-7; 14 nucleotides agree with TRBD2. Sample: blood. CDR3 bases: TGTGCCAGCAGCTTAGCGGGACTAGCGGGAGCAAACTACGAGCAGTACTTC. Its translation: CASSLAGLAGANYEQYF.